The sequence of this T cell receptor beta chain was determined in a study of breast tumors, draining lymph nodes, adjacent tissues. From the multiplex PCR reads, TCRdb called clonotypes with MiXCR, one entry per CDR3 protein. Of 150,000 to 200,000 distinct CDR3 sequences in the sample, approximately 33% were seen once. This clonotype was recorded at least ten times. The lymph nodes were axillary draining lymph nodes from breast cancer patients. The receptor's source is a female donor with breast cancer. Some clones in this sample may be carry-over from other donors' samples. Material for sequencing was axillary lymph node tissue.

The CDR3 DNA follows: TGTGCCACCAGTGATTTGATTGAGCAGGGGAGAACCTACGAGCAGTACTTC. Its translation is CATSDLIEQGRTYEQYF. The chain carries TRBV24-1 and TRBJ2-7; D may be TRBD1 (6 bases). Germline assignment: CDR1 KGHDR and CDR2 SFDVKD. The CDR3 runs 17 residues. V gave up 0 bases and J gave up 2 bases, with 16 bases separating them.